Listed here are 2 T cell receptor beta chains from one sample, sequenced in a study of shared clonotypes between healthy human individuals. Profiled with immunoSEQ multiplex PCR; TCRdb holds only in-frame clones, not every one. In the table there are hundreds of thousands of clones, approximately 79% of which are singletons. What was sequenced was memory CD4+ T cells sorted from blood. As for subset: CD45RA-negative fraction. Receptors originate from a woman between 25 and 40 years old in good health.

The chain has TRBV28 and TRBJ1-1; D gene uncertain. V dropped 5 bases and J dropped 5 bases, with 12 bases sitting between them. Germline lookup yields CDR1 MDHEN and CDR2 SYDVKM. CDR3 length: 13 residues. The CDR3 nucleotides read TGTGCCAGCAGTCCCCCCCAGACAACTGAAGCTTTCTTT. Translated, it gives CASSPPQTTEAFF. The full variable domain, its missing parts supplied by reference TRBV28 and TRBJ1-1, is DVKVTQSSRYLVKRTGEKVFLECVQDMDHENMFWYRQDPGLGLRLIYFSYDVKMKEKGDIPEGYSVSREKKERFSLILESASTNQTSMYLCASSPPQTTEAFFGQGTRLTVV.

J is TRBJ2-7 and V is TRBV14; 8 positions match TRBD1. The junction had 18 bases not matched to a gene; V was cut back by 1 base and J by 4 bases. CDR1 and CDR2 from the germline V gene are SGHDN and FVKESK. CDR3 size: 19 residues. The CDR3, as DNA: TGTGCCAGCAGCCAAGGGACGGTCGGACAGGGTAGTAGGAGGTACGAGCAGTACTTC. It yields the protein CASSQGTVGQGSRRYEQYF.